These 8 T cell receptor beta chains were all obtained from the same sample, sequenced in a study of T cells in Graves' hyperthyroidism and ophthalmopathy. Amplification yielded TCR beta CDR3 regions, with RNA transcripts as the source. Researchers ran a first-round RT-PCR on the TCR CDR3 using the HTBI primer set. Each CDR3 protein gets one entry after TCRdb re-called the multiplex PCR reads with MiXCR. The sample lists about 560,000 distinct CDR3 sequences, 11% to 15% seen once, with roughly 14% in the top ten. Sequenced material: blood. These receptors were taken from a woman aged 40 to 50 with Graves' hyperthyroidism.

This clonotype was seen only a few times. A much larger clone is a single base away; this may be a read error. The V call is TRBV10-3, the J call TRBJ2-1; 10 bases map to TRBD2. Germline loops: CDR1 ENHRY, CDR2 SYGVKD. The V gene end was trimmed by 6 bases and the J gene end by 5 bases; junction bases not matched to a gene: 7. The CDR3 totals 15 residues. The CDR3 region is CAISPGTSVHNEQFF. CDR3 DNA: TGTGCCATCAGCCCCGGGACTAGCGTCCACAATGAGCAGTTCTTC.

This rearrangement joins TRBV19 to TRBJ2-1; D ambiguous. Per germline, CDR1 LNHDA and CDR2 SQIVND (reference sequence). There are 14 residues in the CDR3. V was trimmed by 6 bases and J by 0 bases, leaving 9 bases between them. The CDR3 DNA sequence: TGTGCCAGTAGCGCCTACAGCTCCTACAATGAGCAGTTCTTC. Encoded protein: CASSAYSSYNEQFF.

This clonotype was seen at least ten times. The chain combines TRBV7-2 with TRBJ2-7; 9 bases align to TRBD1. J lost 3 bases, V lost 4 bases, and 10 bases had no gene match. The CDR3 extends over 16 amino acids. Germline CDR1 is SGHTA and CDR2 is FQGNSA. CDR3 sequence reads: CASSSSVWDRDYEQYF. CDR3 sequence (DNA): TGTGCCAGCAGCTCCAGTGTATGGGACAGGGACTACGAGCAGTACTTC.

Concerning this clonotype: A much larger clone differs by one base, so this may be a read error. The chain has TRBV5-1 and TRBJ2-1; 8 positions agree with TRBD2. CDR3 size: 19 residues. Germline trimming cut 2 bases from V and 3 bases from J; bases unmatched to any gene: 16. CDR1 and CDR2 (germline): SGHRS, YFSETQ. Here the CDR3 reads CASSFPGGGTRGGYNEQFF. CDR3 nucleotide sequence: TGCGCCAGCAGCTTCCCGGGAGGGGGGACGCGCGGAGGCTACAATGAGCAGTTCTTC. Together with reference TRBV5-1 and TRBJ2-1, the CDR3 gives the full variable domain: KAGVTQTPRYLIKTRGQQVTLSCSPISGHRSVSWYQQTPGQGLQFLFEYFSETQRNKGNFPGRFSGRQFSNSRSEMNVSTLELGDSALYLCASSFPGGGTRGGYNEQFFGPGTRLTVL.

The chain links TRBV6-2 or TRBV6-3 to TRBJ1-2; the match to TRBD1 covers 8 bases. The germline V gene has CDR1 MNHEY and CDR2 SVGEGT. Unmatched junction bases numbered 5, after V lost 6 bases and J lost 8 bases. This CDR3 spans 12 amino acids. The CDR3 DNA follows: TGTGCCAGCAGGACGAGGACAGGGGGCTACACCTTC. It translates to CASRTRTGGYTF.

The CDR3 sequence is CATSRDPGLAGVSSYEQYF. The CDR3 DNA sequence: TGTGCCACCAGCAGAGATCCGGGACTAGCGGGAGTGAGCTCCTACGAGCAGTACTTC. V usage is TRBV15 and J usage is TRBJ2-7; TRBD2 agrees at 14 bases. The CDR3 has 19 residues. The V and J ends lost 0 bases and 0 bases, in that order; junction bases with no gene match: 7. Germline V CDR1 and CDR2: LNHNV, YYDKDF (reference sequence). Variable domain in full (rest from reference TRBV15 and TRBJ2-7): DAMVIQNPRYQVTQFGKPVTLSCSQTLNHNVMYWYQQKSSQAPKLLFHYYDKDFNNEADTPDNFQSRRPNTSFCFLDIRSPGLGDTAMYLCATSRDPGLAGVSSYEQYFGPGTRLTVT.

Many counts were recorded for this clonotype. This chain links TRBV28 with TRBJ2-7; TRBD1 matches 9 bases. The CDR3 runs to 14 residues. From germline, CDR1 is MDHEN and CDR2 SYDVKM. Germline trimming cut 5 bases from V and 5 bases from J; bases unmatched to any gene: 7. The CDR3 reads CASSESGQGNEQYF. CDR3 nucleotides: TGTGCCAGCAGTGAATCGGGACAGGGCAACGAGCAGTACTTC.

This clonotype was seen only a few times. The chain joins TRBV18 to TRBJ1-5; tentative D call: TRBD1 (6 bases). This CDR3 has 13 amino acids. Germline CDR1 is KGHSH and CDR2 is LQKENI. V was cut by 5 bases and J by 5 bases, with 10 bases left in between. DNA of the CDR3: TGTGCCAGCTCAGTAGGGGGGTATCAGCCCCAGCATTTT. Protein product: CASSVGGYQPQHF.